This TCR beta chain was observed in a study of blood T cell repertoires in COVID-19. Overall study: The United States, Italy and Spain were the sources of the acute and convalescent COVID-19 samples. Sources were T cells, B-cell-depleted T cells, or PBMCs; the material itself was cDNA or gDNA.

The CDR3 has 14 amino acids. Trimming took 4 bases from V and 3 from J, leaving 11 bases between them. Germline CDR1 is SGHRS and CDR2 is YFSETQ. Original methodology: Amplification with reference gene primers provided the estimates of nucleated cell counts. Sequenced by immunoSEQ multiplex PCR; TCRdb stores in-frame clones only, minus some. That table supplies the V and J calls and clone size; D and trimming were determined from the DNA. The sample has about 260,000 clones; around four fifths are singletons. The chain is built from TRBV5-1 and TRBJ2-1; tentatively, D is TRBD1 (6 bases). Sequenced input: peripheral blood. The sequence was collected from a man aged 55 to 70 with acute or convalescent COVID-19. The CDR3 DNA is TGCGCCAGCAGCCCAGGGACAAACTACAATGAGCAGTTCTTC. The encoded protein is CASSPGTNYNEQFF. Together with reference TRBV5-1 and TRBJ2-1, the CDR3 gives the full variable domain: KAGVTQTPRYLIKTRGQQVTLSCSPISGHRSVSWYQQTPGQGLQFLFEYFSETQRNKGNFPGRFSGRQFSNSRSEMNVSTLELGDSALYLCASSPGTNYNEQFFGPGTRLTVL.